Listed below are T cell receptor beta chains from one sample, sequenced in a study of identical twins. TCRdb re-called the 5' RACE reads with MiXCR, one entry per CDR3 protein. Seen here are 600,000 to 850,000 distinct CDR3 sequences, roughly 18% observed once, and the top ten hold about an eighth. This same sample was also part of a study on T cells expressing NK-cell markers.

The specimen was PBMCs. Every receptor here comes from a woman under 30 in good health. CDR3s include the opening cysteine and the closing phenylalanine or tryptophan.

length,V,CDR3
14,TRBV5-1,CASRRRDSSYEQYF
14,TRBV5-1,CASNGGSSYNEQFF
14,TRBV7-2,CASSLDGTHNEQFF
14,TRBV10-2,CASRGTGISYEQYF
15,TRBV5-6,CASSLGTRIRETQYF
15,TRBV5-6,CASSLEEYRFYGYTF
13,TRBV20-1,CSASDGNNQPQHF
19,TRBV20-1,CSASSNRDRRTSGSNEQYF
13,TRBV3-1,CASSQTYEETQYF
11,TRBV12-3/TRBV12-4,CASSFTYEQYF
15,TRBV7-2,CASNKLALEANEQFF
16,TRBV5-1,CASSWTGTGSTDTQYF
12,TRBV14,CASSQGTPEAFF
17,TRBV12-3/TRBV12-4,CASSLSRIGFPYNEQFF
16,TRBV7-3,CASSLRVGTDHNEQFF
14,TRBV12-3/TRBV12-4,CASSSSGSKYEQYF
13,TRBV2,CASSAGLAETQYF
13,TRBV2,CASSRRMTDSEFF
15,TRBV20-1,CSALRVGTTRNEQFF
16,TRBV18,CASSPLTDSGANVLTF
13,TRBV25-1,CASSGQGDQPQHF
13,TRBV5-1,CASSLEGRYEQYF
13,TRBV6-2/TRBV6-3,CSSSRGPGGELFF
13,TRBV25-1,CASTLSHRGEAFF
16,TRBV7-8,CASSLLRTGRPNEQYF
15,TRBV5-1,CASSPRTGLLSEAFF
16,TRBV12-3/TRBV12-4,CASSNLLAGGDNEQFF
17,TRBV10-3,CAISESGQSPANYGYTF
15,TRBV20-1,CSARGSAGGRETQYF
13,TRBV20-1,CSAAMGSTDTQYF
12,TRBV5-1,CASSLPDGGYTF
15,TRBV7-9,CASSLAMGGPHEQYF
13,TRBV5-1,CASSPGVSDEQYF
15,TRBV20-1,CSPLPRAARNTEAFF
14,TRBV20-1,CSAGPASGANVLTF
14,TRBV7-6,CASSLSQGDTEAFF
15,TRBV12-3/TRBV12-4,CASSSLRFSGNTIYF
16,TRBV12-5,CASGSPSWRGTGELFF
16,TRBV10-1,CASSAFTSGPSYEQYF
19,TRBV11-1,CASLGSVRGRPNLTNVLTF
13,TRBV9,CASSATGTYEQYF
15,TRBV6-5,CASSYTTGAGDTQYF
14,TRBV20-1,CSARVVQPNQPQHF
15,TRBV25-1,CASSENSGATDTQYF
15,TRBV12-3/TRBV12-4,CASSFSSGGGNTIYF
15,TRBV5-6,CASSLVGIKPDTQYF
16,TRBV4-3,CASSQEGTGFSYEQYF
12,TRBV20-1,CSAQVGGETQYF
16,TRBV6-2/TRBV6-3,CASTEGRQSNYNEQFF
15,TRBV7-9,CASSFGQSMHEKLFF
10,TRBV29-1,CSVYRAEAFF
15,TRBV7-9,CASSLPTGNLGELFF
13,TRBV9,CASSEDGDNEQFF
14,TRBV12-3/TRBV12-4,CASSFTSGLYEQYF
17,TRBV5-5,CASSSQGAMSGANVLTF
16,TRBV7-6,CASSSQQAGGYNEQFF
15,TRBV7-2,CASSSPLRGEYEQYF